This paragraph covers one TCR beta chain sequence. Sequencing of TCR beta was performed on blood CD8+ T cells and on blood CD4+ T cells. It was healthy donors who served as the controls, matched for age and sex. The data were obtained in a study of CD8 T cells in Susac syndrome. The CDR3 consists of 18 residues. The junction had 17 bases not matched to a gene; V was cut back by 8 bases and J by 2 bases. The germline V gene encodes CDR1 LNHDA and CDR2 SQIVND (reference sequence). When the RNA was reverse transcribed, random hexamers were used with an input of about 0.5 to 1 ug. The amplification used immunoSEQ multiplex PCR on TCR beta CDR3; it spanned 54 Vbeta and 13 Jbeta. TCRdb passed the immunoSEQ multiplex PCR reads through MiXCR, listing each CDR3 protein once. Of some 90,000 distinct CDR3 sequences detected, 80% to 95% appear once; the ten largest clones hold around 0.31%.

V and J are TRBV19 and TRBJ2-3; the match to TRBD2 covers 9 bases. The material sequenced was CD8+ T cells from PBMCs. This clonotype originated in a human donor in good health. This chain's CDR3 is CASFPAGGGDLITDTQYF. CDR3 DNA: TGTGCCAGTTTCCCGGCCGGCGGGGGGGATCTAATCACAGATACGCAGTATTTT.